This T cell receptor (beta chain) was retrieved from a study of cytomegalovirus exposure and HLA in healthy donors. V shed 5 bases and J 0 bases; nucleotides not matched to a gene: 5. CDR1 and CDR2 from the germline V gene are SGHRS and YFSETQ. The CDR3 consists of 15 residues. Use of 60 Vbeta and 13 Jbeta primers characterized the PCR. The table came from immunoSEQ multiplex PCR; TCRdb's copy has only in-frame clones and leaves some out. This table holds some 99,000 clones, roughly 79% found once. The chain has TRBV5-1 and TRBJ2-3; 8 bases fit TRBD2. The receptor was derived from a woman in her 30s in good health and CMV-seronegative. Material for sequencing was PBMCs. DNA of the CDR3: TGCGCCAGCAGGGCGGGAGGAACTAGCACAGATACGCAGTATTTT. This translates into CASRAGGTSTDTQYF.